This is a list of T cell receptor beta chains from one sample in a study of naive and memory T cell subsets. TCRdb processed the UMI-ligation and nested PCR reads anew with MiXCR; each CDR3 protein has one entry. The repertoire consists of 150,000 or so distinct CDR3 sequences, with 20% to 25% occurring once and the leading ten covering approximately 0.1%. Sequences were obtained from naive CD4+ T cells from blood. All receptors derive from a human donor in good health. CDR3s include the opening cysteine and the closing phenylalanine or tryptophan. The D gene is left open where the match is weak. Some rows mark clone size as missing; the rest say once, few, many or name a class of expanded clone.

cdr3_nt: TGTGCCAGCAGCCCAGGAGAAAGGCGTTTTGCAGCTTTCTTT
cdr3_aa: CASSPGERRFAAFF
d_call: .
clone_size: .
v_call: TRBV7-2
cdr3_length: 14
j_call: TRBJ1-1

cdr3_nt: TGCAGCGTTGATGCTGGGGGCCCGAATGCTTTCTTT
cdr3_aa: CSVDAGGPNAFF
d_call: .
clone_size: few
v_call: TRBV29-1
cdr3_length: 12
j_call: TRBJ1-1

cdr3_nt: TGCGCCAGCAGCAAGACTAGCGGGGTCTACAATGAGCAGTTCTTC
cdr3_aa: CASSKTSGVYNEQFF
d_call: TRBD2
clone_size: .
v_call: TRBV5-1
cdr3_length: 15
j_call: TRBJ2-1

cdr3_nt: TGTGCCAGCAGTTACTCGCGAGGGGGGTGGTTTGAAAAACTGTTTTTT
cdr3_aa: CASSYSRGGWFEKLFF
d_call: .
clone_size: few
v_call: TRBV6-5
cdr3_length: 16
j_call: TRBJ1-4

cdr3_nt: TGTGCCTGGAGCCCCGGCCCCTTAAACAATCAGCCCCAGCATTTT
cdr3_aa: CAWSPGPLNNQPQHF
d_call: .
clone_size: many
v_call: TRBV30
cdr3_length: 15
j_call: TRBJ1-5

cdr3_nt: TGTGCCTGGAGTGTAGGGTACACTGAAGCTTTCTTT
cdr3_aa: CAWSVGYTEAFF
d_call: .
clone_size: .
v_call: TRBV30
cdr3_length: 12
j_call: TRBJ1-1

cdr3_nt: TGTGCCAGCAGTTCCGCCTACTCCTACAATGAGCAGTTCTTC
cdr3_aa: CASSSAYSYNEQFF
d_call: .
clone_size: .
v_call: TRBV27
cdr3_length: 14
j_call: TRBJ2-1

cdr3_nt: TGTGCCGCCAACAGGGCTTCACAAGAGACCCAGTACTTC
cdr3_aa: CAANRASQETQYF
d_call: .
clone_size: few
v_call: TRBV10-3
cdr3_length: 13
j_call: TRBJ2-5

cdr3_nt: TGCGCCAGCAGATCCCTGGGAGGAGCGGACAATGAGCAGTTCTTC
cdr3_aa: CASRSLGGADNEQFF
d_call: .
clone_size: few
v_call: TRBV5-1
cdr3_length: 15
j_call: TRBJ2-1

cdr3_nt: TGTGCCATTCGAGAGGAGGAAATATTAGGGGAGCAGTTCTTC
cdr3_aa: CAIREEEILGEQFF
d_call: .
clone_size: few
v_call: TRBV10-3
cdr3_length: 14
j_call: TRBJ2-1

cdr3_nt: TGTGCCAGCAGCTTATATGGGGGCGCCCATCAGCCCCAGCATTTT
cdr3_aa: CASSLYGGAHQPQHF
d_call: .
clone_size: .
v_call: TRBV7-2
cdr3_length: 15
j_call: TRBJ1-5

cdr3_nt: TGCAGCGTTGAAGGGTACACTGAAGCTTTCTTT
cdr3_aa: CSVEGYTEAFF
d_call: .
clone_size: few
v_call: TRBV29-1
cdr3_length: 11
j_call: TRBJ1-1

cdr3_nt: TGCGCCAGCAGCTTGGCCCCGGGACTAGTCTACGAGCAGTACTTC
cdr3_aa: CASSLAPGLVYEQYF
d_call: TRBD2
clone_size: .
v_call: TRBV5-1
cdr3_length: 15
j_call: TRBJ2-7

cdr3_nt: TGCGCCAGCAGCCCGGTCGGGACTCCTCCGAATGAGCAGTTCTTC
cdr3_aa: CASSPVGTPPNEQFF
d_call: .
clone_size: few
v_call: TRBV5-1
cdr3_length: 15
j_call: TRBJ2-1

cdr3_nt: TGTGCCAGCAGCTCCTCATCTCGACTAGCGACACGCTACGAGCAGTACTTC
cdr3_aa: CASSSSSRLATRYEQYF
d_call: TRBD2
clone_size: once
v_call: TRBV5-6
cdr3_length: 17
j_call: TRBJ2-7

cdr3_nt: TGTGCCGGGGGACGCTACGAGCAGTACTTC
cdr3_aa: CAGGRYEQYF
d_call: .
clone_size: few
v_call: TRBV2
cdr3_length: 10
j_call: TRBJ2-7

cdr3_nt: TGTGCCAGCAGCTCCCATCCTGACGGGAGGGCCAAAAACATTCAGTACTTC
cdr3_aa: CASSSHPDGRAKNIQYF
d_call: TRBD2
clone_size: many
v_call: TRBV28
cdr3_length: 17
j_call: TRBJ2-4

cdr3_nt: TGTGCCAGCAGTTGGGACAGGGGGCACAATCAGCCCCAGCATTTT
cdr3_aa: CASSWDRGHNQPQHF
d_call: TRBD1
clone_size: .
v_call: TRBV28
cdr3_length: 15
j_call: TRBJ1-5

cdr3_nt: TGTGCCAGCAGTTTGCTAGTTTTCTACGAGCAGTACTTC
cdr3_aa: CASSLLVFYEQYF
d_call: .
clone_size: few
v_call: TRBV12-3/TRBV12-4
cdr3_length: 13
j_call: TRBJ2-7

cdr3_nt: TGTGCTAGTGGTTTGCCTCCGCAGGGGCATGAGCAGTTCTTC
cdr3_aa: CASGLPPQGHEQFF
d_call: .
clone_size: many
v_call: TRBV12-5
cdr3_length: 14
j_call: TRBJ2-1

cdr3_nt: TGTGCCAGCAGCCCAGGACAGTTTTTGTTGAACACTGAAGCTTTCTTT
cdr3_aa: CASSPGQFLLNTEAFF
d_call: .
clone_size: few
v_call: TRBV5-4
cdr3_length: 16
j_call: TRBJ1-1

cdr3_nt: TGCGCCAGCAGCCAAGATATGGGACAAGGGGGCTACGAGCAGTACTTC
cdr3_aa: CASSQDMGQGGYEQYF
d_call: .
clone_size: .
v_call: TRBV4-3
cdr3_length: 16
j_call: TRBJ2-7

cdr3_nt: TGTGCCAGCACCAAACCCGGGGCAGATACGCAGTATTTT
cdr3_aa: CASTKPGADTQYF
d_call: .
clone_size: .
v_call: TRBV7-9
cdr3_length: 13
j_call: TRBJ2-3

cdr3_nt: TGCGCCAGCAGTGAGTTTATCCAGACCGGGGAGCTGTTTTTT
cdr3_aa: CASSEFIQTGELFF
d_call: .
clone_size: few
v_call: TRBV10-2
cdr3_length: 14
j_call: TRBJ2-2

cdr3_nt: TGTGCCAGCGCTCCGAGCTCCTACAATGAGCAGTTCTTC
cdr3_aa: CASAPSSYNEQFF
d_call: .
clone_size: few
v_call: TRBV3-1
cdr3_length: 13
j_call: TRBJ2-1

cdr3_nt: TGCAGTGCTAGAGGGTACGAGCAGTACTTC
cdr3_aa: CSARGYEQYF
d_call: .
clone_size: many
v_call: TRBV20-1
cdr3_length: 10
j_call: TRBJ2-7

cdr3_nt: TGTGCCAGCAGCTTAACTAGAAGTTGGCCCTACAATGAGCAGTTCTTC
cdr3_aa: CASSLTRSWPYNEQFF
d_call: .
clone_size: .
v_call: TRBV7-3
cdr3_length: 16
j_call: TRBJ2-1

cdr3_nt: TGTGCCAGCAGTCCCCTAGCGGTTTACTCCTACAATGAGCAGTTCTTC
cdr3_aa: CASSPLAVYSYNEQFF
d_call: TRBD2
clone_size: few
v_call: TRBV12-3/TRBV12-4
cdr3_length: 16
j_call: TRBJ2-1

cdr3_nt: TGCAGCGTTTTTCTCATCTCTGGAAACACCATATATTTT
cdr3_aa: CSVFLISGNTIYF
d_call: .
clone_size: once
v_call: TRBV29-1
cdr3_length: 13
j_call: TRBJ1-3

cdr3_nt: TGTGCCACAAGGACAACTAATGAAAAACTGTTTTTT
cdr3_aa: CATRTTNEKLFF
d_call: .
clone_size: .
v_call: TRBV15
cdr3_length: 12
j_call: TRBJ1-4

cdr3_nt: TGCAGCGTTGAGAACAGGGTACCAGATACGCAGTATTTT
cdr3_aa: CSVENRVPDTQYF
d_call: .
clone_size: many
v_call: TRBV29-1
cdr3_length: 13
j_call: TRBJ2-3

cdr3_nt: TGTGCCAGCAGCTTTCTCTATTACGAGCAGTACTTC
cdr3_aa: CASSFLYYEQYF
d_call: .
clone_size: many
v_call: TRBV7-2
cdr3_length: 12
j_call: TRBJ2-7

cdr3_nt: TGTGCCAGCAGCAGAGGGGCCGAAGCTTTCTTT
cdr3_aa: CASSRGAEAFF
d_call: .
clone_size: .
v_call: TRBV5-4
cdr3_length: 11
j_call: TRBJ1-1

cdr3_nt: TGCAGCGTGGTGGGGTACGGCACAGATACGCAGTATTTT
cdr3_aa: CSVVGYGTDTQYF
d_call: .
clone_size: many
v_call: TRBV29-1
cdr3_length: 13
j_call: TRBJ2-3

cdr3_nt: TGCAGCGTTGGCAGTAGCAATCAGCCCCAGCATTTT
cdr3_aa: CSVGSSNQPQHF
d_call: .
clone_size: few
v_call: TRBV29-1
cdr3_length: 12
j_call: TRBJ1-5

cdr3_nt: TGCAGTGCGGGTACGGTAGATACGCAGTATTTT
cdr3_aa: CSAGTVDTQYF
d_call: .
clone_size: few
v_call: TRBV20-1
cdr3_length: 11
j_call: TRBJ2-3

cdr3_nt: TGTGCCACCAGCAGAGGGGGGGTAGGGTCCTTTCAGTACTTC
cdr3_aa: CATSRGGVGSFQYF
d_call: .
clone_size: few
v_call: TRBV15
cdr3_length: 14
j_call: TRBJ2-4

cdr3_nt: TGTGCCATCAAGGCAGCGGCAGATACGCAGTATTTT
cdr3_aa: CAIKAAADTQYF
d_call: .
clone_size: .
v_call: TRBV10-3
cdr3_length: 12
j_call: TRBJ2-3

cdr3_nt: TGTGCCAGCAGCCAAGAAGAAGGTAAGGGGTACACTGAAGCTTTCTTT
cdr3_aa: CASSQEEGKGYTEAFF
d_call: .
clone_size: .
v_call: TRBV4-2
cdr3_length: 16
j_call: TRBJ1-1

cdr3_nt: TGTGCCAGCAGTTTACCGGGGACAGGGTCCGAGCAGTACTTC
cdr3_aa: CASSLPGTGSEQYF
d_call: TRBD1
clone_size: .
v_call: TRBV28
cdr3_length: 14
j_call: TRBJ2-7

cdr3_nt: TGCAGCGTGGGGACAGGGAAAATTAACGAGCAGTACTTC
cdr3_aa: CSVGTGKINEQYF
d_call: TRBD1
clone_size: .
v_call: TRBV29-1
cdr3_length: 13
j_call: TRBJ2-7

cdr3_nt: TGCAGTGCTAGATCTGAAGATACGCAGTATTTT
cdr3_aa: CSARSEDTQYF
d_call: .
clone_size: .
v_call: TRBV20-1
cdr3_length: 11
j_call: TRBJ2-3

cdr3_nt: TGTGCCAGCAGTTCTAGCGAGAGGGTTGTTTACATTCAGTACTTC
cdr3_aa: CASSSSERVVYIQYF
d_call: .
clone_size: .
v_call: TRBV2
cdr3_length: 15
j_call: TRBJ2-4

cdr3_nt: TGTGCCAGCAGCTGGACGGCGTTGCGGGAGGGCTACAATGAGCAGTTCTTC
cdr3_aa: CASSWTALREGYNEQFF
d_call: TRBD2
clone_size: .
v_call: TRBV7-9
cdr3_length: 17
j_call: TRBJ2-1

cdr3_nt: TGTGCCAGCAGTTTAGGCACGCGGAAACTGTTTTTT
cdr3_aa: CASSLGTRKLFF
d_call: .
clone_size: many
v_call: TRBV28
cdr3_length: 12
j_call: TRBJ1-4

cdr3_nt: TGCAGCGATCAACGGACAGGGAGCTCCTACAATGAGCAGTTCTTC
cdr3_aa: CSDQRTGSSYNEQFF
d_call: TRBD1
clone_size: few
v_call: TRBV29-1
cdr3_length: 15
j_call: TRBJ2-1

cdr3_nt: TGCAGCGTTGAAGGGACAGCGAGCTCCTACAATGAGCAGTTCTTC
cdr3_aa: CSVEGTASSYNEQFF
d_call: .
clone_size: few
v_call: TRBV29-1
cdr3_length: 15
j_call: TRBJ2-1

cdr3_nt: TGTGCCAGCAGCCAATTCGGGCACAATGAGCAGTTCTTC
cdr3_aa: CASSQFGHNEQFF
d_call: .
clone_size: few
v_call: TRBV3-1
cdr3_length: 13
j_call: TRBJ2-1

cdr3_nt: TGTGCCTGGAGTCCCGAGCTATTGGGGTCACCCCTCCACTTT
cdr3_aa: CAWSPELLGSPLHF
d_call: .
clone_size: .
v_call: TRBV30
cdr3_length: 14
j_call: TRBJ1-6

cdr3_nt: TGTGCCAGCAGCGCCCAGGGGCGGGGGAGAGAGGGTGAGCAGTTCTTC
cdr3_aa: CASSAQGRGREGEQFF
d_call: .
clone_size: few
v_call: TRBV2
cdr3_length: 16
j_call: TRBJ2-1

cdr3_nt: TGTGCCAGCAGGGTACAGGGTTTGCCTAATGAAAAACTGTTTTTT
cdr3_aa: CASRVQGLPNEKLFF
d_call: .
clone_size: .
v_call: TRBV27
cdr3_length: 15
j_call: TRBJ1-4

cdr3_nt: TGTGCCATCAGTGACTCCGGGGGACAGGGGTCGTACGAGCAGTACTTC
cdr3_aa: CAISDSGGQGSYEQYF
d_call: TRBD1
clone_size: few
v_call: TRBV10-3
cdr3_length: 16
j_call: TRBJ2-7

cdr3_nt: TGTGCCAGCAGCCCCCAAGCGGAGGTCTATGGCTACACCTTC
cdr3_aa: CASSPQAEVYGYTF
d_call: .
clone_size: .
v_call: TRBV3-1
cdr3_length: 14
j_call: TRBJ1-2

cdr3_nt: TGTGCCACCACCCCCGGACAGGGGCAAGAGGCCCAGCATTTT
cdr3_aa: CATTPGQGQEAQHF
d_call: TRBD1
clone_size: few
v_call: TRBV15
cdr3_length: 14
j_call: TRBJ1-5